The T cell receptor beta chain described here comes from a study of early T cells in non-severe SARS-CoV-2 infection (dated by TCRdb to the early 2020s). In terms of the full investigation: Because TCR sequencing was done on bulk RNA from unsorted whole blood, the alpha and beta chains could not be paired. Results the study describes overall, beyond this receptor: VDJdb matching was skewed toward anti-spike CD8 responses and likely underestimated virus-specific expansions, missing private and CD4 specificities.

A case-control design nested within a healthcare worker cohort in London, UK, was used, with weekly nasopharyngeal swab PCR tests and blood sampling performed. Between 23 and 31 March 2020, the week of the UK lockdown, healthcare workers were enrolled and then followed up weekly for as long as 16 weeks. About this clonotype itself: It lacks a known antigen. The junction does not match germline at one end; this may be a read error.

There are 13 amino acids in the CDR3, from cysteine to phenylalanine inclusive. The entry retains the CDR3 DNA only, 39 bases that are in frame from base 1. The CDR1 and CDR2 encoded by the germline V gene are MDHEN and SYDVKM. Receptor libraries were prepared by 5' RACE. Sequenced using a NextSeq 500. In the TCR library protocol, unique molecular identifiers were attached to individual cDNA molecules to correct for PCR bias and sequencing error. Both TCR alpha and beta chains were sequenced, and tight co-correlation was observed between alpha and beta sequence abundances in each sample. Per the source publication's procedure: Decombinator V4 was used to annotate the V gene, J gene and CDR3 of the TCR sequences. TCRs were defined as expanded if a significant change between any two time points was detected under a Poisson model with p below 0.0001. Abundances of TCRs were expressed as counts per million after normalisation to the total number of TCRs sequenced in each sample. TRAV1-2 paired with TRAJ12, TRAJ20 or TRAJ33 defined MAIT TCRs, while TRAV10 paired with TRAJ18 defined iNKT TCRs. VDJdb, accessed 1 November 2021, was searched for CMV, EBV and SARS-CoV-2 annotated TCRs, excluding TCRs annotated for multiple antigens. The public sequencing data were trimmed at Q25 with fastp and processed into clonotypes with MiXCR by TCRdb, which kept only in-frame beta chains. Identical CDR3 proteins give one entry, which carries the most common genes and DNA. These V and J calls derive from TCRdb rather than the authors' analysis. The sample has some 82,000 distinct CDR3 sequences on record, less than 15% of them singletons. Around 4.3% of the sample goes to the ten largest clones.

This receptor was identified in an adult who was a healthcare worker with PCR-confirmed SARS-CoV-2 infection or an uninfected control (not recorded which). The sample consisted of whole blood, taken at baseline. The rearranged segments are TRBV28 and TRBJ2-3; confidence is insufficient to name the D gene. The CDR3 region: CACSSPLLGTQYF. The nucleotide sequence reads as follows: TGTGCCTGCAGTTCCCCTTTGCTCGGTACGCAGTATTTT.